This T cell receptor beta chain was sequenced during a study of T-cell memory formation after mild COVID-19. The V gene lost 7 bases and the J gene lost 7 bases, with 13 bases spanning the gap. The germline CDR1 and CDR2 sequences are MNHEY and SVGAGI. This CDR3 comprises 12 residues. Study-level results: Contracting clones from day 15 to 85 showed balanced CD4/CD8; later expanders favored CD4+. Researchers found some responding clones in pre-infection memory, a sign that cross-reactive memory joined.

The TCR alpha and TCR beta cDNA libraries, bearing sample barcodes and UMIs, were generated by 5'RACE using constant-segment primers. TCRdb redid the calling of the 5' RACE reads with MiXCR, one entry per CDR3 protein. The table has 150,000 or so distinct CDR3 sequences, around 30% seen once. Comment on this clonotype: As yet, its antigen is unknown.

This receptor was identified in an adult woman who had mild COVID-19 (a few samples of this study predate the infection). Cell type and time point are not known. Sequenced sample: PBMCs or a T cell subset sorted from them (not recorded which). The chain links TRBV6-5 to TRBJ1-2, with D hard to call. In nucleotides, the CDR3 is TGTGCCAGCAAAAAGGCGGGAGGTGGCTACACCTTC. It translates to CASKKAGGGYTF.